These 14 T cell receptor beta chains share one sample of origin, sequenced in a study of T cells in Graves' hyperthyroidism and ophthalmopathy. There were TCR beta CDR3 regions amplified from RNA transcripts. The study used the HTBI primer set for a first-round RT-PCR of the TCR CDR3. TCRdb re-analysed the multiplex PCR reads in MiXCR, keeping a single row per CDR3 protein. The profile shows roughly 500,000 distinct CDR3 sequences, about 45% of them singletons. The sequenced sample was peripheral blood or thyroid tissue (not recorded which). These receptors came from an adult woman with Graves' disease, either hyperthyroidism or ophthalmopathy (not recorded which).

This clonotype has at least ten counts. J is TRBJ2-5 and V is TRBV5-1, with D hard to call. This CDR3 region has 15 residues. The V gene's germline CDR1 is SGHRS and CDR2 YFSETQ. V was clipped by 0 bases and J by 2 bases, with 11 bases between them. CDR3 in DNA: TGCGCCAGCAGCTTGGCGGGCCCGGTGCAAGAGACCCAGTACTTC. It specifies CASSLAGPVQETQYF.

This clonotype was detected a few times. This chain joins TRBV7-9 and TRBJ1-6, with TRBD1 as a possible D gene (5 bases). In germline, CDR1 is SEHNR, CDR2 FQNEAQ (reference sequence). The CDR3 runs 13 residues. Trimming pared 2 bases from V and 10 bases from J, leaving 9 bases between. CDR3 loop: CASSLIGESPLHF. CDR3 coding DNA: TGTGCCAGCAGCTTAATAGGGGAATCACCCCTCCACTTT. Full variable domain (rest looked up from reference TRBV7-9 and TRBJ1-6): DTGVSQNPRHKITKRGQNVTFRCDPISEHNRLYWYRQTLGQGPEFLTYFQNEAQLEKSRLLSDRFSAERPKGSFSTLEIQRTEQGDSAMYLCASSLIGESPLHFGNGTRLTVT.

This clonotype showed up many times. The rearrangement uses TRBV4-1 and TRBJ1-3; unclear D gene. This CDR3 is built from 14 residues. V was shortened by 2 bases and J by 1 base, with 6 bases between the two germline ends. Germline CDR1 is MGHRA and CDR2 is YSYEKL. CDR3 coding DNA: TGCGCCAGCAGCCAACTAGGGTCTGGAAACACCATATATTTT. This gives the protein CASSQLGSGNTIYF.

In its sample, this clonotype was seen many times. J is TRBJ2-7 and V is TRBV2; D is tentatively TRBD1 or TRBD2 (5 bases each). Deletions cut 0 bases from V and 0 bases from J, with 18 bases between. This CDR3 comprises 18 residues. Germline V lookup: CDR1 SNHLY, CDR2 FYNNEI. The CDR3 sequence is CASSEAPGRDHYSYEQYF. As DNA, the CDR3 is TGTGCCAGCAGTGAAGCTCCAGGACGGGACCACTACTCCTACGAGCAGTACTTC.

The V gene is TRBV7-9, the J gene TRBJ1-1; D remains unclear. The CDR3 spans 12 residues. V was trimmed by 5 bases and J by 1 base, leaving 5 bases between them. CDR1 SEHNR and CDR2 FQNEAQ come from the germline V gene (reference sequence). DNA of the CDR3: TGTGCCAGCAGCGTGTCGAACACTGAAGCTTTCTTT. It translates to CASSVSNTEAFF.

V usage is TRBV7-6 and J usage is TRBJ2-5, with 12 nucleotides matching TRBD1. The ends lost 8 bases at V and 4 bases at J; junction bases unmatched: 14. The germline CDR1 and CDR2 sequences are SGHVS and FNYEAQ. The CDR3 consists of 17 residues. The CDR3 loop is CASCETGTGGTRETQYF. CDR3 DNA sequence: TGTGCCAGCTGCGAAACCGGGACAGGGGGCACTCGAGAGACCCAGTACTTC.

This clonotype was detected ten times or more. The chain links TRBV10-3 to TRBJ1-6; D is perhaps TRBD1 (6 bases). Deletions cut 3 bases from V and 0 bases from J, with 6 bases between. Germline V gene sequence: CDR1 ENHRY, CDR2 SYGVKD. The CDR3 has 15 residues. As DNA, the CDR3 is TGTGCCATCAGTGAAGGGGGCTCCTATAATTCACCCCTCCACTTT. This codes for CAISEGGSYNSPLHF.

In this sample, this clonotype turned up many times. CDR3 sequence reads: CASRSIRDKGSSLYGYTF. CDR3 in DNA: TGTGCCAGCAGATCCATTCGGGACAAAGGCTCATCGTTATATGGCTACACCTTC. The chain links TRBV11-2 to TRBJ1-2; D possibly corresponds to TRBD1 (6 bases). V was trimmed by 6 bases and J by 5 bases, leaving 28 bases between them. CDR3 length equals 18 residues. Germline V gene sequence: CDR1 SGHAT, CDR2 FQNNGV.

This clonotype turned up a few times. The rearrangement links TRBV7-2 to TRBJ1-2; weak D call: TRBD1 (5 bases). The V end lost 1 base, the J end lost 5 bases, and 14 bases lay between the germline ends. The CDR3 has 15 amino acids. The germline CDR1 and CDR2 sequences are SGHTA and FQGNSA. In DNA, the CDR3 is TGTGCCAGCAGCTTAGGGCGACAGTTTCTTTATGGCTACACCTTC. It yields the protein CASSLGRQFLYGYTF.

The rearrangement uses TRBV20-1 and TRBJ1-1, with D hard to call. Germline V CDR1 and CDR2: DFQATT, SNEGSKA (reference sequence). V was cut by 1 base and J by 0 bases, with 12 bases left in between. This CDR3 is 15 amino acids long. The CDR3 sequence: CSARGDISMNTEAFF. The CDR3 DNA reads TGCAGTGCTAGAGGAGACATCAGCATGAACACTGAAGCTTTCTTT.

The J gene is TRBJ2-7, the V gene TRBV7-9; 9 nucleotides match TRBD2. Germline assignment: CDR1 SEHNR and CDR2 FQNEAQ (reference sequence). With 5 bases clipped from V and 5 bases from J, the junction kept 10 bases outside the gene matches. This CDR3 is built from 15 residues. CDR3 sequence reads: CASSDWREGLNEQYF. The CDR3 bases are TGTGCCAGCAGCGATTGGCGGGAGGGCCTGAACGAGCAGTACTTC.

In its sample, this clonotype was seen many times. The chain combines TRBV12-3 or TRBV12-4 with TRBJ1-2; 7 bases match TRBD1. The junction had 3 bases not matched to a gene; V was cut back by 6 bases and J by 2 bases. The CDR3 covers 13 residues. This CDR3 is CASRRDRNYGYTF. The CDR3 coding sequence is TGTGCCAGCAGGAGGGACAGAAACTATGGCTACACCTTC.

The chain couples TRBV10-3 to TRBJ2-7, with 9 bases lining up with TRBD2. V was pared by 6 bases and J by 4 bases, with 4 bases of the junction left unmatched. Germline CDR1 and CDR2: ENHRY and SYGVKD. The CDR3 loop spans 13 amino acids. CDR3 sequence: CAIRGLATYEQYF. DNA of the CDR3: TGTGCCATCAGAGGACTAGCGACATACGAGCAGTACTTC.

As regards this clonotype: A much more abundant neighbour one base away suggests this may be a read error. The V gene is TRBV6-1, the J gene TRBJ1-4; D possibly corresponds to TRBD1 (6 bases). V was pared by 5 bases and J by 3 bases, with 13 bases between. Germline lookup yields CDR1 MNHNS and CDR2 SASEGT. This CDR3 has 15 amino acids. The CDR3 coding sequence is TGTGCCAGCAGTCTTTTGGGACACTCTAATGAAAAACTGTTTTTT. Translated, it gives CASSLLGHSNEKLFF.